These 14 T cell receptor beta chains share one sample of origin, sequenced in a study of OX40 agonist ivuxolimab in advanced cancers. TCRdb's copy holds only in-frame clones and misses some; the assay was immunoSEQ multiplex PCR. The top ten clones hold 2.5% to 3% of a sample with about 70,000 clones, around nine tenths of them seen once. The material was CD4+ or CD8+ T cells sorted from blood, obtained in a trial of the OX40 agonist ivuxolimab. Receptors originate from an adult with an advanced solid tumor such as melanoma, head and neck, liver or kidney cancer.

V is TRBV5-8 and J is TRBJ1-5; no clear D gene. CDR1 is SGHTS and CDR2 is YDEGEE in the germline V gene. The ends were cut back, 2 bases at V and 4 bases at J, with 7 bases in the middle. This CDR3 comprises 13 residues. For the CDR3, the DNA is TGTGCCAGCAGCTTCGAGGAAAATCAGCCCCAGCATTTT. Its translation: CASSFEENQPQHF.

This sequence joins TRBV6-5 and TRBJ2-2; tentatively, D is TRBD1 (5 bases). Deletions cut 6 bases from V and 6 bases from J, with 8 bases between. Germline V CDR1 and CDR2: MNHEY, SVGAGI. The CDR3 contains 12 residues. Here the CDR3 reads CASSRQPGELFF. The CDR3, as DNA: TGTGCCAGCAGCCGACAGCCCGGGGAGCTGTTTTTT.

The chain couples TRBV18 to TRBJ1-1; TRBD1 matches 7 bases. Germline V CDR1 and CDR2: KGHSH, LQKENI. Trimming removed 2 bases from V and 3 bases from J; junction bases left unmatched: 9. The CDR3 is made up of 16 amino acids. Here the CDR3 DNA reads TGTGCCAGCTCACCAAAATTACAGGGGAGCGACACTGAAGCTTTCTTT. Amino acids: CASSPKLQGSDTEAFF.

On this clone itself: Other DNA sequences in the sample encode the same CDR3. The CDR3 reads CASSYRGGETQYF. CDR3 nucleotides: TGTGCCAGCAGTTACCGGGGGGGAGAGACCCAGTACTTC. The rearrangement links TRBV6-5 to TRBJ2-5; 8 bases agree with TRBD2. V was clipped by 2 bases and J by 4 bases; unmatched bases: 0. CDR3 size: 13 residues. Germline CDR1 is MNHEY and CDR2 is SVGAGI.

The chain is built from TRBV19 and TRBJ2-7; the D gene could be TRBD1 or TRBD2 (6 bases each). Germline assignment: CDR1 LNHDA and CDR2 SQIVND (reference sequence). V shed 6 bases and J shed 4 bases, with 10 bases lying between them. The CDR3 totals 12 residues. CDR3 DNA sequence: TGTGCCAGTAGCCAGGGGACTTACGAGCAGTACTTC. Protein sequence: CASSQGTYEQYF.

The rearrangement uses TRBV28 and TRBJ2-7, with 8 bases lining up with TRBD2. The CDR3 totals 16 residues. V was clipped by 3 bases and J by 4 bases; unmatched bases: 11. Germline CDR1 is MDHEN and CDR2 is SYDVKM. CDR3 DNA: TGTGCCAGCAGTTTCTCTGCGGGGGGCCAAAGATACGAGCAGTACTTC. Translated: CASSFSAGGQRYEQYF.

The J gene is TRBJ2-3, the V gene TRBV27; TRBD2 matches 16 bases. The CDR3 consists of 18 residues. Per germline, CDR1 MNHEY and CDR2 SMNVEV (reference sequence). The ends lost 6 bases at V and 6 bases at J; junction bases unmatched: 12. The CDR3: CASRLLPGLAGGPDTQYF. CDR3 nucleotides: TGTGCCAGCAGACTACTCCCGGGACTAGCGGGAGGGCCGGATACGCAGTATTTT.

This chain links TRBV6-6 with TRBJ2-3; D remains ambiguous. This CDR3 contains 16 residues. The germline V and J ends were trimmed by 0 bases and 0 bases, with 10 bases remaining between them. CDR1 and CDR2 (germline): MNHNY, SVGAGI (reference sequence). The CDR3 nucleotides read TGTGCCAGCAGTTACTCGGAGCTAACTAGCACAGATACGCAGTATTTT. Translating it yields CASSYSELTSTDTQYF.

The chain is built from TRBV4-2 and TRBJ2-1; 10 bases match TRBD2. J was trimmed by 5 bases and V by 1 base; bases with no gene match: 2. The CDR3 consists of 15 residues. The germline V gene encodes CDR1 LGHNA and CDR2 YNFKEQ. In DNA form, the CDR3 reads TGTGCCAGCAGCCAAGCCGGGACTAGCGACAATGAGCAGTTCTTC. It translates to CASSQAGTSDNEQFF.

V gene TRBV5-1 combines with J gene TRBJ2-5, with TRBD2 matching over 8 bases. The CDR3 loop spans 16 amino acids. Trimming at V came to 5 bases and at J to 7 bases, leaving 16 bases not matched to a gene. Per the germline V gene, CDR1 is SGHRS and CDR2 is YFSETQ. The CDR3 loop reads CASRSSVAGRRGTQYF. The DNA of the CDR3 is TGCGCCAGCAGAAGTTCGGTAGCGGGACGCCGGGGGACCCAGTACTTC.

The chain is built from TRBV2 and TRBJ2-7; unclear D gene. CDR1 and CDR2 from the germline V gene are SNHLY and FYNNEI. The CDR3 covers 15 residues. The ends were cut back, 0 bases at V and 6 bases at J, with 15 bases in the middle. CDR3 in DNA: TGTGCCAGCAGTGAAGCGCTGCCAGTGCCCTCCGAGCAGTACTTC. Protein: CASSEALPVPSEQYF.

This clone has just a few counts. CDR3 loop: CAISESTGFNEKLFF. For the CDR3, the DNA is TGTGCCATCAGTGAGTCGACAGGGTTTAATGAAAAACTGTTTTTT. The chain employs TRBV10-3 and TRBJ1-4; 7 bases line up with TRBD1. The length of the CDR3 is 15 residues. V gave up 0 bases and J gave up 4 bases; unmatched junction bases: 2. Germline loops: CDR1 ENHRY, CDR2 SYGVKD.

This chain connects TRBV29-1 to TRBJ1-2, with 7 bases matching TRBD1. This CDR3 comprises 13 residues. J was trimmed by 6 bases and V by 4 bases; bases with no gene match: 8. Germline V lookup: CDR1 SQVTM, CDR2 ANQGSEA. The CDR3 DNA sequence: TGCAGCGTTGCGGGCAGGGGGATGAATGGCTACACCTTC. Its protein product is CSVAGRGMNGYTF.

The CDR3 loop is CASSVRRGSRGNEQFF. CDR3 nucleotide sequence: TGTGCCAGCAGTGTACGAAGAGGATCGAGGGGGAATGAGCAGTTCTTC. The chain couples TRBV6-1 to TRBJ2-1, with D perhaps TRBD1 (6 bases). CDR1 is MNHNS, CDR2 SASEGT, per germline. CDR3 length equals 16 residues. Deletions cut 4 bases from V and 7 bases from J, with 20 bases between.